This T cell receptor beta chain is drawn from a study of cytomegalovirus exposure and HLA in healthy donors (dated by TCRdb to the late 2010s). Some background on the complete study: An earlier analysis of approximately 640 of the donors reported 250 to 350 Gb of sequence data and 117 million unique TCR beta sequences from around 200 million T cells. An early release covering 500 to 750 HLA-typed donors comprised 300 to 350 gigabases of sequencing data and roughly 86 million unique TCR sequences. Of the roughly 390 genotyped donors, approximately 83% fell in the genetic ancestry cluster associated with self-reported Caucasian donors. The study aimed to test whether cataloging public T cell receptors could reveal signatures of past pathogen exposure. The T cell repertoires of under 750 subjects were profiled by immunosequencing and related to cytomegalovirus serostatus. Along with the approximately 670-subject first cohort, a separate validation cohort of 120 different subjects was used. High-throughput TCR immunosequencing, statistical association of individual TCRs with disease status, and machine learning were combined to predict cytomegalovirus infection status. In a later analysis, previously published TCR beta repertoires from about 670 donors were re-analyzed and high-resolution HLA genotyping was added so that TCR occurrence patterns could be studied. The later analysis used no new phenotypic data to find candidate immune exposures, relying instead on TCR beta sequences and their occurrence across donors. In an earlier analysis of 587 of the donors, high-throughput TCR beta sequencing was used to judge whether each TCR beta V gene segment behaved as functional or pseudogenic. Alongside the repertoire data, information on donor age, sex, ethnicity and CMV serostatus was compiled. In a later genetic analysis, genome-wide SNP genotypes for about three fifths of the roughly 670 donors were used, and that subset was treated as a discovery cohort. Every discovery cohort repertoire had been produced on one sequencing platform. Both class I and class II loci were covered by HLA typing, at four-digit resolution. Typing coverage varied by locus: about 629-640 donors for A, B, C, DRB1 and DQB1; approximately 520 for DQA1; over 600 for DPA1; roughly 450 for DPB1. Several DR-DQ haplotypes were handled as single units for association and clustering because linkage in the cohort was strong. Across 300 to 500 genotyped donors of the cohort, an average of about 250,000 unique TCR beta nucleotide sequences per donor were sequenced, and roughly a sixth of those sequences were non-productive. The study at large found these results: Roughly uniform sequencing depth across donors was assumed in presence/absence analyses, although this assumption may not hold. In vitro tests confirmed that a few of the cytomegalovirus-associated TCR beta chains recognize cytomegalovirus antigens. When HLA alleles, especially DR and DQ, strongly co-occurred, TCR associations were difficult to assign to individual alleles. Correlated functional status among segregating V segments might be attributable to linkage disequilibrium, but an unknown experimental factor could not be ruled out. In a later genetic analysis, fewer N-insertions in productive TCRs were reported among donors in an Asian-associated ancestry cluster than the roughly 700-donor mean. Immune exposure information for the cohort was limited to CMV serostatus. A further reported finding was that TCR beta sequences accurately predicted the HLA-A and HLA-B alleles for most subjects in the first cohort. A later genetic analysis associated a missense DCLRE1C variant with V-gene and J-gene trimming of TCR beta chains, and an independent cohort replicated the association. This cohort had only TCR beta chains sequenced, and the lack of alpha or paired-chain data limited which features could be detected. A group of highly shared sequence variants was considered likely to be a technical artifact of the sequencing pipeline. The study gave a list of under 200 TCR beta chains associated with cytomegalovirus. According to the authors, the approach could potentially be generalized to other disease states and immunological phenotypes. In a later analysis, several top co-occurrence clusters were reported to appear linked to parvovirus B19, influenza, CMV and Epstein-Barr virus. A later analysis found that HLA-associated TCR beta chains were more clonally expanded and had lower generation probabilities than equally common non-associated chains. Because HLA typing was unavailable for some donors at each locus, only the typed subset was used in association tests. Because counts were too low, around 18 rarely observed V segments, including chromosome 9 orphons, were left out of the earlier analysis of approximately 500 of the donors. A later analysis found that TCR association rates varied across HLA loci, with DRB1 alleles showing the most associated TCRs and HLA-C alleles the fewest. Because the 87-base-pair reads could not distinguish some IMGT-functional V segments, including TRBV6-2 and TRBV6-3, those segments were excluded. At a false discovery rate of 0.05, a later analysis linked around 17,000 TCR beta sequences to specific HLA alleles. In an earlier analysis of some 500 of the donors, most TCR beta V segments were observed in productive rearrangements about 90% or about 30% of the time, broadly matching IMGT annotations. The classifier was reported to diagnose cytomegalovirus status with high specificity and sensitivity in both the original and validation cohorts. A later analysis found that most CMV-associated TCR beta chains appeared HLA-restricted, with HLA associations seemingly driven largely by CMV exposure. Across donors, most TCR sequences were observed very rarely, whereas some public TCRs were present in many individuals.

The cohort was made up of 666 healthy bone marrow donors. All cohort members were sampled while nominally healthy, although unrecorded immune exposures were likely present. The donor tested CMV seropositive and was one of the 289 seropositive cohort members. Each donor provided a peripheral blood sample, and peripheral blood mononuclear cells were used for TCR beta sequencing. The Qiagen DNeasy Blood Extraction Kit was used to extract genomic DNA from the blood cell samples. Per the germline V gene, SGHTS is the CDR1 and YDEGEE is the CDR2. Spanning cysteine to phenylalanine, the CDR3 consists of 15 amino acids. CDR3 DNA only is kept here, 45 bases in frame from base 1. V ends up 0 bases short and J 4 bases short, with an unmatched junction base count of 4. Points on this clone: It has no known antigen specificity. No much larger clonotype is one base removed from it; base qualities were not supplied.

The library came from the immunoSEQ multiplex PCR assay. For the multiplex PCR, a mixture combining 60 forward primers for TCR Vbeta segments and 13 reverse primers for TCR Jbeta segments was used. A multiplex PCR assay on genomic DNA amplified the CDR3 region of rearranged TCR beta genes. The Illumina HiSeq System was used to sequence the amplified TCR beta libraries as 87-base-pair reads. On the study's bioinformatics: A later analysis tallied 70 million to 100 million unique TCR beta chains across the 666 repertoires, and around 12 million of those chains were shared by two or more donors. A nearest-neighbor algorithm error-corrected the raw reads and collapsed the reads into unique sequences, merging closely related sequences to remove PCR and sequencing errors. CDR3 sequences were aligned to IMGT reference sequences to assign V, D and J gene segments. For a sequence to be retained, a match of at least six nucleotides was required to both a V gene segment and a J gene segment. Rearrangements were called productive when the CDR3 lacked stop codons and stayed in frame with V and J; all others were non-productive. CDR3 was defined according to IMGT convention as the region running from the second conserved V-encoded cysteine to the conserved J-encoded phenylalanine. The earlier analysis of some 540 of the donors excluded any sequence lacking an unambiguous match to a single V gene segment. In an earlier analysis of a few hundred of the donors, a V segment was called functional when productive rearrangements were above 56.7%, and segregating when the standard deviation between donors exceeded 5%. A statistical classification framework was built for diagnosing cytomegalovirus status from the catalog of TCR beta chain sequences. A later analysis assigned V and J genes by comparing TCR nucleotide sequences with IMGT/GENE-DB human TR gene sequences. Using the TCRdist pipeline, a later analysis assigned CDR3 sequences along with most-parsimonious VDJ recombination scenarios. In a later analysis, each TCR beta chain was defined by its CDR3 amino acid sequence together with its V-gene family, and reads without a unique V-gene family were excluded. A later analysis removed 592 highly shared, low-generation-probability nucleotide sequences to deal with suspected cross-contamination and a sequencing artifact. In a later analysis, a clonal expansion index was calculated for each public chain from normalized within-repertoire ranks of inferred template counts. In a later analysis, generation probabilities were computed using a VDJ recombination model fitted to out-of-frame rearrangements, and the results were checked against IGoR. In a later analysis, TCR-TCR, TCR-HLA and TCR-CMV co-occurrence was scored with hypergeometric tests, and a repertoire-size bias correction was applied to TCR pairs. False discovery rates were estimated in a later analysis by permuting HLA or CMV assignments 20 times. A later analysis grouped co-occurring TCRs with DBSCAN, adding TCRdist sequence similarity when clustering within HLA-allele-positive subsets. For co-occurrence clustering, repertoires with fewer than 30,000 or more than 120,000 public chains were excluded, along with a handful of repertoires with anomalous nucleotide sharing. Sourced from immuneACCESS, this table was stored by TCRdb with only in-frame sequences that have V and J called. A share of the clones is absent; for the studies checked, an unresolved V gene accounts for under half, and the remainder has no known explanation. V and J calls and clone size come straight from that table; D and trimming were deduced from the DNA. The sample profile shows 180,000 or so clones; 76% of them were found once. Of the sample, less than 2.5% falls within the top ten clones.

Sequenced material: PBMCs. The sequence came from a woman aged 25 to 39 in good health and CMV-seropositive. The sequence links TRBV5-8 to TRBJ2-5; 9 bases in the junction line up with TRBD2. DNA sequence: TGTGCCAGCAGCTTGGGGCTAGCGGGGCCAGAGACCCAGTACTTC. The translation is CASSLGLAGPETQYF.